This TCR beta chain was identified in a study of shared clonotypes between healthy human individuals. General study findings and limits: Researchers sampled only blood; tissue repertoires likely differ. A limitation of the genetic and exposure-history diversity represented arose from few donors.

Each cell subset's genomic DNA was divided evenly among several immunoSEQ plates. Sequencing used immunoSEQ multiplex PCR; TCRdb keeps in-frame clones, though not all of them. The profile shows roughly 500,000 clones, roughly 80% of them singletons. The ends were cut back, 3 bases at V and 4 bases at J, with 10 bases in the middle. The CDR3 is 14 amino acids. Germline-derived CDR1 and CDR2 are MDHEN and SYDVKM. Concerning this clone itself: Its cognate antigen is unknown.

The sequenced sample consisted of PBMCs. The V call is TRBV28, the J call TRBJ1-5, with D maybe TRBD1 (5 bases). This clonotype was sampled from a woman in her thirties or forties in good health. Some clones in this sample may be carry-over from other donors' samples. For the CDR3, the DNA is TGTGCCAGCAGTTTTGGGGGAACAAATCAGCCCCAGCATTTT. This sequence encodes CASSFGGTNQPQHF. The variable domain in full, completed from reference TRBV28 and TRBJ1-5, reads DVKVTQSSRYLVKRTGEKVFLECVQDMDHENMFWYRQDPGLGLRLIYFSYDVKMKEKGDIPEGYSVSREKKERFSLILESASTNQTSMYLCASSFGGTNQPQHFGDGTRLSIL.